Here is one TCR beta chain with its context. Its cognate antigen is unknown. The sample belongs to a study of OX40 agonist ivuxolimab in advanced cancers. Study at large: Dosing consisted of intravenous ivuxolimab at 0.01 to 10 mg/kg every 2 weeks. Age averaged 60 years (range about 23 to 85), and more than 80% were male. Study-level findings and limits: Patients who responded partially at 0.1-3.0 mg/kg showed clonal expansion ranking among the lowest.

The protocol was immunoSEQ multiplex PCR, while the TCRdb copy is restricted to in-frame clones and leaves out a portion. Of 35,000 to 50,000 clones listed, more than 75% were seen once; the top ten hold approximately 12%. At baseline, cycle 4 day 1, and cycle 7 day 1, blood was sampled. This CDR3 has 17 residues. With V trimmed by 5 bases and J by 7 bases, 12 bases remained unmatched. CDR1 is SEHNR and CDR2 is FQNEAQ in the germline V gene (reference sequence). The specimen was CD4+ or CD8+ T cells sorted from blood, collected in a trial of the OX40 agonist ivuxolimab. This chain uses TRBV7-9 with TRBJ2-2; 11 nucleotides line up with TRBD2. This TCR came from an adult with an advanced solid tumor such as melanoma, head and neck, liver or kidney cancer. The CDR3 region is CASSPSASGGPGGELFF. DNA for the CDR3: TGTGCCAGCAGCCCCTCAGCTAGCGGGGGGCCTGGCGGGGAGCTGTTTTTT.